The TCR beta chain described here comes from a study of T cell changes during pregnancy in multiple sclerosis. Germline V gene sequence: CDR1 LGHNA, CDR2 YNFKEQ. This CDR3 region has 15 residues. V lost 4 bases and J lost 6, with 16 bases in between. Repertoires were generated with immunoSEQ multiplex PCR, while TCRdb's copy carries only in-frame clones and drops some. The table has around 55,000 clones, about 87% seen once. V gene TRBV4-2 combines with J gene TRBJ1-5, with D tentatively TRBD1 (5 bases). The source material was CD4+ T cells from peripheral blood mononuclear cells, sampled in the first trimester of pregnancy. This sequence was found in a female donor with multiple sclerosis, enrolled in a pregnancy study. This chain's CDR3 is CASSLRREARQPQHF. The CDR3 region has the DNA TGTGCCAGCAGCCTTCGCAGGGAGGCGCGTCAGCCCCAGCATTTT.